These 13 T cell receptor beta chains originate from one sample sequenced in a study of OX40 agonist ivuxolimab in advanced cancers. The protocol was immunoSEQ multiplex PCR, while the TCRdb copy is restricted to in-frame clones and leaves out a portion. The sample consists of over 15,000 clones, roughly 86% of them appearing once. Sequenced here: CD4+ or CD8+ T cells sorted from blood, sampled in a trial of the OX40 agonist ivuxolimab. The receptors stem from an adult with an advanced solid tumor such as melanoma, head and neck, liver or kidney cancer.

The V and J genes are TRBV5-5 and TRBJ2-3; no firm D call. Germline V lookup: CDR1 SGHKS, CDR2 YYEKEE (reference sequence). V was pared by 0 bases and J by 8 bases, with 7 bases between. The CDR3 loop spans 12 amino acids. CDR3: CASSLGVGTQYF. In nucleotides, the CDR3 is TGTGCCAGCAGCTTGGGGGTCGGTACGCAGTATTTT.

This chain uses TRBV19 with TRBJ2-1, with D hard to call. V was shortened by 0 bases and J by 12 bases, with 3 bases between the two germline ends. Germline V CDR1 and CDR2: LNHDA, SQIVND (reference sequence). The CDR3 loop spans 10 amino acids. The CDR3, as DNA: TGTGCCAGTAGTATAGACCCGCAGTTCTTC. Amino acid sequence: CASSIDPQFF. Supplemented by reference TRBV19 and TRBJ2-1, the full variable domain reads DGGITQSPKYLFRKEGQNVTLSCEQNLNHDAMYWYRQDPGQGLRLIYYSQIVNDFQKGDIAEGYSVSREKKESFPLTVTSAQKNPTAFYLCASSIDPQFFGPGTRLTVL.

The chain joins TRBV6-6 to TRBJ2-7; possible D gene TRBD1, 5 bases. V lost 0 bases and J lost 6, with 12 bases in between. Germline CDR1 and CDR2: MNHNY and SVGAGI (reference sequence). The CDR3 has 14 residues. Here the CDR3 DNA reads TGTGCCAGCAGTTACTCGAGCCAGGGCCGCGAGCAGTACTTC. It translates to CASSYSSQGREQYF.

CDR3 nucleotides: TGTGCCAGCAGCGTAGATCCGGGGGGGCTTTTGAAAGAGACCCAGTACTTC. It specifies CASSVDPGGLLKETQYF. This chain uses TRBV9 with TRBJ2-5; 8 nucleotides line up with TRBD2. The CDR3 sequence is 17 residues long. V dropped 0 bases and J dropped 3; count of bases not matched to a gene: 10. Germline CDR1 is SGDLS and CDR2 is YYNGEE.

This clone was counted once. The CDR3 DNA sequence: TGTGCCAGCAGCTTAGGAGGGCTAGCGGGGGGGCTCAATGAGCAGTTCTTC. Translation: CASSLGGLAGGLNEQFF. The chain recombines TRBV7-9 with TRBJ2-1; 12 nucleotides line up with TRBD2. Germline assignment: CDR1 SEHNR and CDR2 FQNEAQ (reference sequence). The junction had 7 bases not matched to a gene; V was cut back by 1 base and J by 6 bases. The CDR3 length is 17 residues.

This clone was observed once. V usage is TRBV2 and J usage is TRBJ2-7; no firm D call. Germline lookup yields CDR1 SNHLY and CDR2 FYNNEI. This CDR3 comprises 14 residues. Trimming removed 7 bases from V and 5 bases from J, with 18 bases in between. The CDR3 DNA is TGTGCCAGCAATTTGATGACCGCGGCCGACGAGCAGTACTTC. Protein product: CASNLMTAADEQYF.

CDR3: CATGLAGAGEQFF. CDR3 DNA: TGTGCCACGGGACTAGCGGGAGCAGGGGAGCAGTTCTTC. V gene TRBV2 combines with J gene TRBJ2-1; TRBD2 agrees at 14 bases. This CDR3 region has 13 residues. J lost 10 bases, V lost 10 bases, and 6 bases had no gene match. In germline, CDR1 is SNHLY, CDR2 FYNNEI.

This chain connects TRBV5-1 to TRBJ2-7; 8 nucleotides align to TRBD2. With 3 bases clipped from V and 7 bases from J, the junction kept 9 bases outside the gene matches. Germline assignment: CDR1 SGHRS and CDR2 YFSETQ. The CDR3 runs to 14 residues. CDR3 sequence: CASSWAAGGLEQYF. The DNA for the CDR3 is TGCGCCAGCAGCTGGGCGGCGGGGGGTTTAGAGCAGTACTTC.

The gene calls are TRBV20-1 and TRBJ2-1, with unresolved D. V was shortened by 7 bases and J by 9 bases, with 13 bases between the two germline ends. The CDR3 spans 11 residues. The V gene's germline CDR1 is DFQATT and CDR2 SNEGSKA (reference sequence). The CDR3 nucleotides read TGCAGTGGCAAAAATTGGGTTGAGCAGTTCTTC. It translates to CSGKNWVEQFF.

The V and J genes are TRBV27 and TRBJ2-3, with 8 bases matching TRBD2. J was trimmed by 5 bases and V by 7 bases; bases with no gene match: 11. The CDR3 runs 15 residues. Germline-derived CDR1 and CDR2 are MNHEY and SMNVEV (reference sequence). The CDR3, as DNA: TGTGCCAGCATGACACCGGGGGGGGCCAGAGATACGCAGTATTTT. It specifies CASMTPGGARDTQYF.

The CDR3 loop reads CASENWGTQYF. The CDR3 DNA reads as TGTGCCAGCGAAAATTGGGGGACCCAGTACTTC. V is TRBV2 and J is TRBJ2-5; D not certain. The CDR3 extends over 11 amino acids. V was cut by 8 bases and J by 7 bases, with 11 bases left in between. The germline gives CDR1 SNHLY, CDR2 FYNNEI.

The chain couples TRBV5-1 to TRBJ1-1; possibly TRBD1 for D (6 bases). This CDR3 comprises 14 residues. Germline V gene data show CDR1 as SGHRS and CDR2 as YFSETQ. Trimming shortened V by 5 bases and J by 3 bases, and 14 bases separated the two germline ends. CDR3 in amino acids: CASSQQGTYTEAFF. The CDR3 bases are TGCGCCAGCAGTCAACAGGGTACGTACACTGAAGCTTTCTTT.

CDR3 in DNA: TGTGCCAGCAGAGACGGACAGGGAGGTCAGCCCCAGCATTTT. Encoded protein: CASRDGQGGQPQHF. The chain carries TRBV6-6 and TRBJ1-5; 8 nucleotides line up with TRBD1. Germline CDR1 is MNHNY and CDR2 is SVGAGI (reference sequence). The V gene end was trimmed by 6 bases and the J gene end by 6 bases; junction bases not matched to a gene: 7. The CDR3 covers 14 residues.